The clone carrying this T cell receptor (beta chain) appeared a few times. Its specificity is unknown. Germline V gene lookup returns CDR1 LGHDT and CDR2 YNNKEL (reference sequence). The CDR3 has 16 residues. Trimming took off 3 bases at V and 1 base at J, with 14 bases between the two ends. TCRdb re-called the RACE reads with MiXCR, one entry per CDR3 protein. This table has about 62,000 distinct CDR3 sequences, around 6.6% appearing once. This sample stems from a study of human T cells and chemical hapten exposure. Study-wide findings and caveats: Alopecia was present in the donors, so their immune response may differ from healthy people's.

Time point of the sample: pre-sensitization, week 0. The treatment denotes: therapeutic diphenylcyclopropenone sensitization with weekly scalp DPC. The receptor was derived from a woman aged 25 to 39 with alopecia areata. Some clones in this sample may be carry-over from other donors' samples. This sequence joins TRBV3-1 and TRBJ2-3, with TRBD2 as a possible D gene (6 bases). Sample: whole blood, taken in connection with sensitization to the hapten diphenylcyclopropenone (DPC). This CDR3 reads CASSHHSGTGTDTQYF. CDR3 coding DNA: TGTGCCAGCAGCCATCATTCCGGGACTGGCACAGATACGCAGTATTTT.